What follows are 26 T cell receptor beta chains derived from one specimen sequenced in a study of PD-1 blockade in classical Hodgkin lymphoma (dated by TCRdb to 2020 to 2022). The method was the immunoSEQ multiplex PCR assay. Held by TCRdb, this immuneACCESS table contains in-frame sequences only and omits some clones. Under half of the omission traces to an unresolved V gene where checked; the cause of the rest is unknown. The table for this sample lists some 150,000 clones; about 81% of them were counted only once. The top ten clonotypes cover 9.2% of the sample. Interpreted using the paper, the time point label stands for: cycle 2 day 1 (C2D1) of nivolumab. Every trial patient had relapsed following autologous stem cell transplantation, and prior brentuximab vedotin exposure was what differed among cohorts A, B and C. Sequences were derived from peripheral blood mononuclear cells (PBMCs), sampled before the second cycle of nivolumab. The receptors were sampled from a human donor with classical Hodgkin lymphoma.

The J gene is TRBJ1-4, the V gene TRBV6-6; D possibly corresponds to TRBD1 (5 bases). The germline V and J ends were trimmed by 8 bases and 4 bases, with 14 bases remaining between them. From germline, CDR1 is MNHNY and CDR2 SVGAGI (reference sequence). This CDR3 region has 14 residues. The CDR3 nucleotides read TGTGCCAGCGGGCCCCGGGGGAATAATGAAAAACTGTTTTTT. It specifies CASGPRGNNEKLFF.

DNA of the CDR3: TGTGCCAGCTCACCCGAAGGAGTTAGGGACATTCAGTACTTC. Residues: CASSPEGVRDIQYF. This chain joins TRBV18 and TRBJ2-4; D gene unclear. V was cut by 3 bases and J by 8 bases, with 14 bases left in between. This CDR3 is built from 14 residues. CDR1 is KGHSH and CDR2 is LQKENI in the germline V gene.

This clone was observed a few times. The rearrangement joins TRBV30 to TRBJ2-7, with D perhaps matching TRBD2 (5 bases). Trimming stripped 2 bases from V and 4 bases from J, with 12 bases between. Germline CDR1 and CDR2: GTSNPN and SVGIG (reference sequence). CDR3 length: 13 residues. As DNA, the CDR3 is TGTGCCTGGAGTCTGGTGGGAGTGTACGAGCAGTACTTC. This sequence encodes CAWSLVGVYEQYF.

The rearrangement links TRBV15 to TRBJ2-2; D remains unclear. Between the trimmed V and J ends, which lost 0 bases and 5 bases, there was a span of 7 bases. The germline CDR1 and CDR2 sequences are LNHNV and YYDKDF (reference sequence). The CDR3 totals 14 residues. CDR3 bases: TGTGCCACCAGCAGAGATCGGAGAACCGGGGAGCTGTTTTTT. Translating gives CATSRDRRTGELFF.

This clone was seen a handful of times. The rearrangement joins TRBV9 to TRBJ1-2; 9 bases fit TRBD1. The CDR3 has 14 residues. The germline V gene encodes CDR1 SGDLS and CDR2 YYNGEE. The V gene end was trimmed by 0 bases and the J gene end by 4 bases; junction bases not matched to a gene: 1. The CDR3 DNA reads as TGTGCCAGCAGCGTAGTGGACAGGGGCTATGGCTACACCTTC. This codes for CASSVVDRGYGYTF.

This clone has only a few counts. V is TRBV5-4 and J is TRBJ2-5; D is possibly TRBD1 or TRBD2 (6 bases each). V was shortened by 3 bases and J by 1 base, with 19 bases between the two germline ends. CDR3 size: 17 residues. Germline lookup yields CDR1 SGHNT and CDR2 YYREEE (reference sequence). The CDR3 here is CASSSAKTGTGQETQYF. The CDR3 nucleotides are TGTGCCAGCAGCTCGGCGAAAACAGGGACTGGCCAAGAGACCCAGTACTTC.

The V call is TRBV2, the J call TRBJ2-3; TRBD1 is a possible D gene (6 bases). Germline V gene lookup returns CDR1 SNHLY and CDR2 FYNNEI. Deletions cut 7 bases from V and 8 bases from J, with 22 bases between. The CDR3 loop spans 15 amino acids. DNA for the CDR3: TGTGCCAGCACGATACAGGGTTTGGGGATTGGTACGCAGTATTTT. This sequence encodes CASTIQGLGIGTQYF. The full variable domain, in which reference TRBV2 and TRBJ2-3 provide the parts outside the CDR3, is EPEVTQTPSHQVTQMGQEVILRCVPISNHLYFYWYRQILGQKVEFLVSFYNNEISEKSEIFDDQFSVERPDGSNFTLKIRSTKLEDSAMYFCASTIQGLGIGTQYFGPGTRLTVL.

The chain links TRBV10-3 to TRBJ1-1; unclear D gene. Germline V lookup: CDR1 ENHRY, CDR2 SYGVKD. Trimming removed 2 bases from V and 10 bases from J, with 8 bases in between. This CDR3 region has 11 residues. CDR3: CAISEMGGAFF. As DNA, the CDR3 is TGTGCCATCAGTGAGATGGGTGGAGCTTTCTTT.

This chain connects TRBV27 to TRBJ1-1; D unclear. CDR3 size: 13 residues. Germline V lookup: CDR1 MNHEY, CDR2 SMNVEV (reference sequence). V was pared by 3 bases and J by 1 base, with 6 bases between. The CDR3 reads CASSFLPNTEAFF. Written as DNA, the CDR3 is TGTGCCAGCAGTTTTTTGCCGAACACTGAAGCTTTCTTT.

The chain combines TRBV6-6 with TRBJ1-2; D possibly corresponds to TRBD1 (5 bases). The V end was cut by 2 bases, the J end by 5 bases, with 9 bases between. CDR1 MNHNY and CDR2 SVGAGI come from the germline V gene (reference sequence). CDR3 size: 13 residues. The CDR3 nucleotides are TGTGCCAGCAGTTACGGGGCAGGGTATGGCTACACCTTC. The encoded protein is CASSYGAGYGYTF.

Details on this clone: Other DNA sequences from this sample encode an identical CDR3 as well. The CDR3: CAISESQGSTYEQYF. The CDR3 DNA sequence: TGTGCCATCAGTGAGTCCCAGGGTTCTACTTACGAGCAGTACTTC. J is TRBJ2-7 and V is TRBV10-3; D may be TRBD1 (5 bases). Looked up from germline, CDR1 is ENHRY and CDR2 is SYGVKD. The CDR3 has 15 amino acids. V dropped 0 bases and J dropped 4 bases, with 13 bases sitting between them.

The chain uses TRBV5-1 and TRBJ1-1; D remains ambiguous. CDR1 and CDR2 (germline): SGHRS, YFSETQ. V was cut by 5 bases and J by 4 bases, with 18 bases left in between. CDR3 length equals 15 residues. This CDR3 reads CASSSLGRHVTEAFF. Here the CDR3 DNA reads TGCGCCAGCAGTTCCCTTGGCAGGCACGTCACTGAAGCTTTCTTT.

The V gene is TRBV10-3, the J gene TRBJ2-1; TRBD2 is a possible D gene (6 bases). The CDR3 runs 15 residues. V lost 6 bases to trimming and J lost 0 bases, with 12 bases between them. Germline V gene lookup returns CDR1 ENHRY and CDR2 SYGVKD. CDR3 sequence reads: CAISFSSASYNEQFF. DNA for the CDR3: TGTGCCATCAGCTTCTCTAGCGCCTCCTACAATGAGCAGTTCTTC.

The J gene is TRBJ2-2, the V gene TRBV10-2; 11 nucleotides match TRBD2. The CDR3 is made up of 15 amino acids. Germline-derived CDR1 and CDR2 are WSHSY and SAAADI. V gave up 7 bases and J gave up 0 bases; unmatched junction bases: 1. The CDR3: CASISGGANTGELFF. The CDR3 coding sequence is TGCGCCAGCATTAGCGGGGGGGCGAACACCGGGGAGCTGTTTTTT.

This clone has more than one count but fewer than ten. The chain carries TRBV18 and TRBJ2-5, with D possibly being TRBD2 (5 bases). The V gene's germline CDR1 is KGHSH and CDR2 LQKENI. Trimming cost V 3 bases and J 5 bases, with 16 bases left between them. The CDR3 consists of 15 residues. DNA of the CDR3: TGTGCCAGCTCACCGTCTCTAGCCCCTAGGGAGACCCAGTACTTC. It yields the protein CASSPSLAPRETQYF.

The rearrangement links TRBV7-9 to TRBJ2-5, with D hard to call. The CDR3 contains 13 residues. Deletions cut 1 base from V and 5 bases from J, with 8 bases between. Looked up from germline, CDR1 is SEHNR and CDR2 is FQNEAQ (reference sequence). The CDR3 sequence is CASSLGHRETQYF. The CDR3 bases are TGTGCCAGCAGCTTAGGGCACCGGGAGACCCAGTACTTC.

The rearrangement joins TRBV10-3 to TRBJ2-5; possible D gene TRBD1, 6 bases. CDR1 ENHRY and CDR2 SYGVKD come from the germline V gene. Trimming took 8 bases from V and 9 from J, leaving 31 bases between them. The CDR3 has 17 residues. CDR3 region: CAISFPTDRLGEGAQYF. The CDR3 bases are TGTGCCATCTCATTCCCAACCGACAGGTTGGGGGAAGGGGCCCAGTACTTC.

This chain joins TRBV5-1 and TRBJ2-7; 10 bases map to TRBD1. V lost 4 bases and J lost 6; bases outside the gene matches: 10. The CDR3 runs 15 residues. Germline V gene lookup returns CDR1 SGHRS and CDR2 YFSETQ. As DNA, the CDR3 is TGCGCCAGCAGCAATCCGGGACAGGGGAATCCCGAGCAGTACTTC. Translation: CASSNPGQGNPEQYF.

The CDR3 loop is CASSDDREFPYGYTF. The CDR3 nucleotides read TGTGCCAGCAGCGACGACAGGGAATTCCCCTATGGCTACACCTTC. This chain uses TRBV9 with TRBJ1-2; 7 positions agree with TRBD1. The V segment lost 3 bases and the J segment 4 bases; nucleotides outside the gene matches: 9. Germline V gene lookup returns CDR1 SGDLS and CDR2 YYNGEE. This CDR3 has 15 amino acids.

The chain joins TRBV5-4 to TRBJ1-2; 7 bases line up with TRBD1. Losses at the gene ends were 0 bases for V and 8 bases for J; bases not matched to a gene: 13. Germline V CDR1 and CDR2: SGHNT, YYREEE (reference sequence). The CDR3 is 16 amino acids. The CDR3 nucleotides read TGTGCCAGCAGCTTGGAACGGGGTGACAGGGTCGGCGGCTACACCTTC. Translation gives CASSLERGDRVGGYTF. The whole variable domain, filled in from reference TRBV5-4 and TRBJ1-2, reads ETGVTQSPTHLIKTRGQQVTLRCSSQSGHNTVSWYQQALGQGPQFIFQYYREEENGRGNFPPRFSGLQFPNYSSELNVNALELDDSALYLCASSLERGDRVGGYTFGSGTRLTVV.

The chain carries TRBV7-9 and TRBJ2-3; TRBD1 matches at 7 bases. The germline gives CDR1 SEHNR, CDR2 FQNEAQ (reference sequence). With 4 bases clipped from V and 0 bases from J, the junction kept 7 bases outside the gene matches. This CDR3 has 16 residues. The CDR3 DNA reads TGTGCCAGCAGCTCTCTGGGACAGAGAAGCACAGATACGCAGTATTTT. This translates into CASSSLGQRSTDTQYF.

This chain connects TRBV2 to TRBJ2-7; 7 nucleotides align to TRBD2. V was pared by 4 bases and J by 3 bases, with 9 bases of the junction left unmatched. This CDR3 spans 15 amino acids. The germline V gene encodes CDR1 SNHLY and CDR2 FYNNEI. CDR3 region: CASSASGAGYYEQYF. In DNA, the CDR3 is TGTGCCAGCAGTGCTAGCGGAGCTGGGTACTACGAGCAGTACTTC.

This chain links TRBV28 with TRBJ2-3; TRBD1 is a possible D gene (6 bases). With 6 bases removed from V and 5 bases from J, the gap between germline ends came to 15 bases. The CDR3 has 14 amino acids. In germline, CDR1 is MDHEN, CDR2 SYDVKM. The CDR3 DNA reads TGTGCCAGCAGCTCCCCAGGGGCTGGAGATACGCAGTATTTT. This gives the protein CASSSPGAGDTQYF.

The J gene is TRBJ1-4, the V gene TRBV29-1; TRBD1 might be the D (5 bases). Germline V gene sequence: CDR1 SQVTM, CDR2 ANQGSEA. The CDR3 is 12 residues long. Deletions cut 7 bases from V and 8 bases from J, with 14 bases between. The CDR3 protein is CSGAGVGEKLFF. The CDR3 DNA sequence: TGCAGCGGCGCGGGGGTCGGAGAAAAACTGTTTTTT.

The chain joins TRBV30 to TRBJ1-1, with D possibly matching TRBD1 (5 bases). This CDR3 is built from 13 residues. Trimming took off 2 bases at V and 2 bases at J, with 9 bases between the two ends. Germline values: CDR1 GTSNPN, CDR2 SVGIG (reference sequence). In DNA, the CDR3 is TGTGCCTGGAGTTGGGGCTTCAACACTGAAGCTTTCTTT. It translates to CAWSWGFNTEAFF.

The V gene is TRBV20-1, the J gene TRBJ2-3; D is unresolved. The CDR3 runs 11 residues. Germline CDR1 DFQATT, CDR2 SNEGSKA (reference sequence). Here the CDR3 DNA reads TGCAGCCCCACGGATGGGGATACGCAGTATTTT. Translating it yields CSPTDGDTQYF.